The entry below describes one T cell receptor beta chain. The age range of participants was 18 to 89 years, with residence in under 25 US areas. These data belong to a study of blood T cell repertoires in COVID-19. Study summary: Collection of acute and convalescent COVID-19 samples took place in the United States, Italy and Spain. The analysed material was cDNA or gDNA that came from T cells, B-cell-depleted T cells, or PBMCs.

This CDR3 has 16 residues. CDR1 and CDR2 from the germline V gene are MNHNY and SVGAGI (reference sequence). J gave up 0 bases and V 4 bases, and 5 bases lay outside the gene matches. Original processing notes: Nucleated cell counts were estimated from reference gene primer amplification. TCRdb's table, derived via immunoSEQ multiplex PCR, lists solely in-frame clones and lacks some. V, J and clone size derive from that table, while D and trimming were established from the DNA sequence. The sample records 200,000 or so clones, roughly four fifths being singletons. The chain carries TRBV6-6 and TRBJ2-2; 7 bases align to TRBD1. The sample taken for sequencing was PBMCs or T cells enriched from blood (not recorded which). The receptor was isolated from a man aged 40-55 years who had recovered from COVID-19. The CDR3: CASSFPGTANTGELFF. The CDR3 DNA is TGTGCCAGCAGTTTCCCCGGGACAGCGAACACCGGGGAGCTGTTTTTT.